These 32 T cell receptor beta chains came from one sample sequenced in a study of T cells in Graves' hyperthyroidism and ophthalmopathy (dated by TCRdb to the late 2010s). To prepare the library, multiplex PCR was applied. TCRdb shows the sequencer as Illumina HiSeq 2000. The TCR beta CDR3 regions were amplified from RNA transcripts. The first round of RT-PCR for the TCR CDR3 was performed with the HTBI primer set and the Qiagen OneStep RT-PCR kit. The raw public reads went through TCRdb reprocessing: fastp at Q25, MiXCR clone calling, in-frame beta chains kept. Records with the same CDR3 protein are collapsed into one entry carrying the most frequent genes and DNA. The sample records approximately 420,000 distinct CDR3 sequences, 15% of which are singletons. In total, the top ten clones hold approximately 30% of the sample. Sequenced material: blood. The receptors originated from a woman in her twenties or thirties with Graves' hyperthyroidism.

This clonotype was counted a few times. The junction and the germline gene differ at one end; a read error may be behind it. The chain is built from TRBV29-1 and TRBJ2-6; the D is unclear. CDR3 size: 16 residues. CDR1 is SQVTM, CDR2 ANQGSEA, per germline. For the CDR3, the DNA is TGCAGCATTGAAGGAGTGGCGAGCTCTGGGGCCAACGTCCTGACTTTC. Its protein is CSIEGVASSGANVLTF.

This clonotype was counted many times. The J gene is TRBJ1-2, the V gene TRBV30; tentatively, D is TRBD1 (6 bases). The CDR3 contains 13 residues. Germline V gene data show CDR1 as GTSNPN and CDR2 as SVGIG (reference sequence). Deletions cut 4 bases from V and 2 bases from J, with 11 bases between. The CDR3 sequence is CAWTRGDNYGYTF. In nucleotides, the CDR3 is TGTGCCTGGACCAGGGGCGACAACTATGGCTACACCTTC.

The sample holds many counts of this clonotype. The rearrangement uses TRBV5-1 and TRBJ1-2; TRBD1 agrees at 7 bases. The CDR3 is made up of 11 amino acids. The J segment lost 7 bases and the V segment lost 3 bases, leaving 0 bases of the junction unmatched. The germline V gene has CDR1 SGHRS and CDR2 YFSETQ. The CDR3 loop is CASSSGGGYTF. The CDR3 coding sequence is TGCGCCAGCAGCTCAGGGGGTGGCTACACCTTC. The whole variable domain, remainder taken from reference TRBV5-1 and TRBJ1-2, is KAGVTQTPRYLIKTRGQQVTLSCSPISGHRSVSWYQQTPGQGLQFLFEYFSETQRNKGNFPGRFSGRQFSNSRSEMNVSTLELGDSALYLCASSSGGGYTFGSGTRLTVV.

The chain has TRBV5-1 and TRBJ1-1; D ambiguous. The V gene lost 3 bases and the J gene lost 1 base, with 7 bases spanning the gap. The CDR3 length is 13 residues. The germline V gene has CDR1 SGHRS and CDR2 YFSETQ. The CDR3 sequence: CASSSLENTEAFF. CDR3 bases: TGCGCCAGCAGCTCGTTAGAGAACACTGAAGCTTTCTTT.

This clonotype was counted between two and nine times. The CDR3 reads CAWSVRPISGNTIYF. The CDR3 DNA sequence: TGTGCCTGGAGTGTACGCCCTATATCTGGAAACACCATATATTTT. This rearrangement joins TRBV30 to TRBJ1-3, with D unresolved. There are 15 residues in the CDR3. The V end lost 0 bases, the J end lost 1 base, and 10 bases lay between the germline ends. CDR1 GTSNPN and CDR2 SVGIG come from the germline V gene (reference sequence).

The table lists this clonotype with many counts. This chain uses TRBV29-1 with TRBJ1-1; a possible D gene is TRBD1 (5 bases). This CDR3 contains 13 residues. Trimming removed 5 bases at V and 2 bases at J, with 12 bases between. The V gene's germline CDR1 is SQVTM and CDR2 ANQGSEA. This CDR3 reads CSVRDGYNTEAFF. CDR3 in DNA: TGCAGCGTTCGGGACGGTTATAACACTGAAGCTTTCTTT.

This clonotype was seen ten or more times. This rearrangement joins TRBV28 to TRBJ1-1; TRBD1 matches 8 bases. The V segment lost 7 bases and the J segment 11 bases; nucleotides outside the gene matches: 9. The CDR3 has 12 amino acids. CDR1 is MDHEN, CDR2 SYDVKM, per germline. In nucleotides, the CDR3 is TGTGCCAGCATCATCATGACAGGGGAGGCTTTCTTT. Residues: CASIIMTGEAFF.

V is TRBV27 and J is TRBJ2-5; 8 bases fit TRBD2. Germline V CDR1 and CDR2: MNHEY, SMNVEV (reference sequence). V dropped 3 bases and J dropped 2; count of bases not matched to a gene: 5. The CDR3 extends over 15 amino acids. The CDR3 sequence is CASSFGSGSQETQYF. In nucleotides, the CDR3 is TGTGCCAGCAGTTTTGGCAGCGGGAGTCAAGAGACCCAGTACTTC.

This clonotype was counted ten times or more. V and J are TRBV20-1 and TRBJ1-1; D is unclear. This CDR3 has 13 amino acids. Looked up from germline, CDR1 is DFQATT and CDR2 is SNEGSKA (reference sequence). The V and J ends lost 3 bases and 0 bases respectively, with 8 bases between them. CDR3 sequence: CSASPFMNTEAFF. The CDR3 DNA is TGCAGTGCTAGTCCGTTCATGAACACTGAAGCTTTCTTT.

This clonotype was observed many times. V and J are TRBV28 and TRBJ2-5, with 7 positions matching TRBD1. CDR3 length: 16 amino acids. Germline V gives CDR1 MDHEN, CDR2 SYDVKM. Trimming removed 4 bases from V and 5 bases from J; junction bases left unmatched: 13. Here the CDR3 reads CASSSGGQVSIETQYF. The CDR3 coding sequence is TGTGCCAGCAGTTCAGGTGGACAGGTTTCAATCGAGACCCAGTACTTC.

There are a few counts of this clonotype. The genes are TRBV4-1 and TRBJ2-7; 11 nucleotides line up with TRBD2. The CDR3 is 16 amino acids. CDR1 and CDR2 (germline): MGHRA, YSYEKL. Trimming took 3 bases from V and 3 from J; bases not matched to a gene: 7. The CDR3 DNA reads TGCGCCAGCAGCCAGGAACCGGGACTAGCGGTCTACGAGCAGTACTTC. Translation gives CASSQEPGLAVYEQYF.

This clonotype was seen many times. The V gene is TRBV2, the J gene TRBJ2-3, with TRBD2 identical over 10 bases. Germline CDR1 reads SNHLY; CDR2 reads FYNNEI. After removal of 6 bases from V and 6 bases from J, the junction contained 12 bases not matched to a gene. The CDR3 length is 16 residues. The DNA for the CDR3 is TGTGCCAGCAGCCCGACTAGCGGGTTTCCCACGGATACGCAGTATTTT. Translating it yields CASSPTSGFPTDTQYF.

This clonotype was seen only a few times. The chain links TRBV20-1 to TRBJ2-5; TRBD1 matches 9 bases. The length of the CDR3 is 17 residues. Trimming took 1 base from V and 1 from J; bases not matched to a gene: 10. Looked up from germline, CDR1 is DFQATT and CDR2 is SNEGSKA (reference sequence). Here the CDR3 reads CSARGAGQGPIQETQYF. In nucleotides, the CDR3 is TGCAGTGCTAGAGGGGCCGGACAGGGGCCAATCCAAGAGACCCAGTACTTC.

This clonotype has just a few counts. The CDR3 sequence is CASSLSGSLAYEQYF. Written as DNA, the CDR3 is TGTGCCAGCAGCCTTAGCGGGAGTTTAGCCTACGAGCAGTACTTC. J is TRBJ2-7 and V is TRBV3-1; the match to TRBD2 covers 9 bases. With 4 bases clipped from V and 2 bases from J, the junction kept 6 bases outside the gene matches. The CDR3 is made up of 15 amino acids. CDR1 LGHDT and CDR2 YNNKEL come from the germline V gene (reference sequence).

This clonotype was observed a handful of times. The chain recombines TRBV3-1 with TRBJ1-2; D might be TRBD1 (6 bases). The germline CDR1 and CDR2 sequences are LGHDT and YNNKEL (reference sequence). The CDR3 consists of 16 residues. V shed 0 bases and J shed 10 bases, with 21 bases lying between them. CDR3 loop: CASSQDRAAGVRLYTF. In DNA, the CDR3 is TGTGCCAGCAGCCAAGATAGGGCCGCAGGGGTGAGGCTCTACACCTTC.

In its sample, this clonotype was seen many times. The CDR3 DNA follows: TGTGCCAGCAGCTTAGGGGGACTAGCGGGAGAGAGCAATGAGCAGTTCTTC. Its translation is CASSLGGLAGESNEQFF. This rearrangement joins TRBV11-3 to TRBJ2-1; 14 bases fit TRBD2. The CDR3 extends over 17 amino acids. J gave up 6 bases and V 1 base, and 5 bases lay outside the gene matches. Germline CDR1 reads SGHNT; CDR2 reads YENEEA.

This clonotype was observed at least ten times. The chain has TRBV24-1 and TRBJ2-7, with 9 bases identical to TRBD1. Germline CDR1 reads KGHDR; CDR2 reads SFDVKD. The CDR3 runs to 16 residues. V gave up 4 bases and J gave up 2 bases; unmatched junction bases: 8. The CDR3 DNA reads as TGTGCCACCAGTGAGTCCCCGGGACAGGGAGCCTACGAGCAGTACTTC. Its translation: CATSESPGQGAYEQYF.

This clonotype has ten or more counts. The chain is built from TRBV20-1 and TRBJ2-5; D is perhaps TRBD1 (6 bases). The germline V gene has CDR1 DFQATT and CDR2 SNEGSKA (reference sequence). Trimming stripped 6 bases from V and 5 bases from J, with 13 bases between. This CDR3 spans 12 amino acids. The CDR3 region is CSARRGGETQYF. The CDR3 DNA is TGCAGTGCGCGCAGGGGCGGGGAGACCCAGTACTTC.

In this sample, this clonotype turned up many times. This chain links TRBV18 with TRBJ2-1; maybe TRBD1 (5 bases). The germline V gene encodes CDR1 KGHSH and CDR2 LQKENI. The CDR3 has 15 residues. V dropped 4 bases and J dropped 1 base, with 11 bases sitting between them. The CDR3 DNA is TGTGCCAGCTCACAGGGGTTGGGGTCCTACAATGAGCAGTTCTTC. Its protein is CASSQGLGSYNEQFF.

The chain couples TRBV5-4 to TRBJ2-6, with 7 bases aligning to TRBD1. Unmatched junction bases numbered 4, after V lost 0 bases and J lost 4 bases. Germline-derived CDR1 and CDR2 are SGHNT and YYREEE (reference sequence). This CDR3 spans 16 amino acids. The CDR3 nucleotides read TGTGCCAGCAGCTTGGGGACAGGTCCCGGGGCCAACGTCCTGACTTTC. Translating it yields CASSLGTGPGANVLTF.

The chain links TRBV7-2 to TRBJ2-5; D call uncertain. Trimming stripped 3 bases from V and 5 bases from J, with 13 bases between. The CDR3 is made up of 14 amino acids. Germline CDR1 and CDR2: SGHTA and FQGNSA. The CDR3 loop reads CASSLPRSFETQYF. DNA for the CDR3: TGTGCCAGCAGCTTGCCTAGGAGCTTCGAGACCCAGTACTTC. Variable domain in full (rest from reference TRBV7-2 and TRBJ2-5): GAGVSQSPSNKVTEKGKDVELRCDPISGHTALYWYRQSLGQGLEFLIYFQGNSAPDKSGLPSDRFSAERTGGSVSTLTIQRTQQEDSAVYLCASSLPRSFETQYFGPGTRLLVL.

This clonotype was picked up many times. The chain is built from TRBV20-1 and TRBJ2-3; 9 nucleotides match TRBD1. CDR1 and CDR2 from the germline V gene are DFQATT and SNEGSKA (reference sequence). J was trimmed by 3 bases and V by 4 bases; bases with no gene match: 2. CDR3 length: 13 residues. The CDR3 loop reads CSAMGQGTDTQYF. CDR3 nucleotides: TGCAGTGCTATGGGACAGGGAACAGATACGCAGTATTTT.

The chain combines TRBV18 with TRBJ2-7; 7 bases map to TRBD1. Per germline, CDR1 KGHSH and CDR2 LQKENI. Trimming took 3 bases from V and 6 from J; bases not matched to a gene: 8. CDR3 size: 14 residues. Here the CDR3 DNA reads TGTGCCAGCTCACCGGGACAGTGGGCGGGCGAGCAGTACTTC. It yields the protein CASSPGQWAGEQYF.

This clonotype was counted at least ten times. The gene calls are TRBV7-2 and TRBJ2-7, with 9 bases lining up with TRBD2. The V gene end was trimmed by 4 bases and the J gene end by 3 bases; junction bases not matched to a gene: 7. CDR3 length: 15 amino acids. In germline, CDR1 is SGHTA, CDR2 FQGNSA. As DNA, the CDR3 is TGTGCCAGCAGCTCTTCCTGGACTAGCGTCTACGAGCAGTACTTC. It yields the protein CASSSSWTSVYEQYF.

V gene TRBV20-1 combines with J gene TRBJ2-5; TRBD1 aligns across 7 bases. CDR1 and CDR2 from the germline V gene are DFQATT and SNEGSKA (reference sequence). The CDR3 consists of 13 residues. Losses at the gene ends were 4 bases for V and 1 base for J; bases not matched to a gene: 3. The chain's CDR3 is CSAKGTVQETQYF. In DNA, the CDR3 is TGCAGTGCTAAAGGGACAGTCCAAGAGACCCAGTACTTC.

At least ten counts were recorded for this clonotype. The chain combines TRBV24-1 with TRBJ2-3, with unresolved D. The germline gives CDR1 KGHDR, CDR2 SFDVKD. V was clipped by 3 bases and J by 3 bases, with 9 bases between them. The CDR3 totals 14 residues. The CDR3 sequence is CATSDSPRTDTQYF. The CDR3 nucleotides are TGTGCCACCAGTGATAGTCCACGGACAGATACGCAGTATTTT.

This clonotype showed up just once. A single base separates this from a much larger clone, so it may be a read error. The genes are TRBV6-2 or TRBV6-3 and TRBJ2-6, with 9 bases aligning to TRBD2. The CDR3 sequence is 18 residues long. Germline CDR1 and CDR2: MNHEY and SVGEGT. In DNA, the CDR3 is TGTGCCAGCAGTCACGGACTAGCGAGACCAGGTGGGGCCAGCGTCCTGACTTTC. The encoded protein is CASSHGLARPGGASVLTF.

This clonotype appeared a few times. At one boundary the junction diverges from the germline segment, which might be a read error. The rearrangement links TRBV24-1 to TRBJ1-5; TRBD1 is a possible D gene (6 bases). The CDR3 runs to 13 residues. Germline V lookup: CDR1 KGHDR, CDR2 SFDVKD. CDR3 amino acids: CATSDARGREAYF. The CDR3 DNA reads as TGTGCCACCAGTGATGCCCGGGGGCGCGAGGCGTATTTT.

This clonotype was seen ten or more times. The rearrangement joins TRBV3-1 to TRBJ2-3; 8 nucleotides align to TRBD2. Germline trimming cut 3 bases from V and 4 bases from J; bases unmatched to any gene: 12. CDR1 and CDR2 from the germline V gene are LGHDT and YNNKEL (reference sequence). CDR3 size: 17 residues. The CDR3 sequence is CASSQIGGERSADTQYF. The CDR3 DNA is TGTGCCAGCAGCCAGATCGGGGGGGAGAGGTCCGCAGATACGCAGTATTTT.

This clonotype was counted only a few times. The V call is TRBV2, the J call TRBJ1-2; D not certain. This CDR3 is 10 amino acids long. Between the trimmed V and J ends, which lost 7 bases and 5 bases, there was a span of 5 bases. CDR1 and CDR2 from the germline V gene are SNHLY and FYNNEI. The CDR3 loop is CASTGYGYTF. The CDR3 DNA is TGTGCCAGCACGGGGTATGGCTACACCTTC. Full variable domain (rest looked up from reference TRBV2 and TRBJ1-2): EPEVTQTPSHQVTQMGQEVILRCVPISNHLYFYWYRQILGQKVEFLVSFYNNEISEKSEIFDDQFSVERPDGSNFTLKIRSTKLEDSAMYFCASTGYGYTFGSGTRLTVV.

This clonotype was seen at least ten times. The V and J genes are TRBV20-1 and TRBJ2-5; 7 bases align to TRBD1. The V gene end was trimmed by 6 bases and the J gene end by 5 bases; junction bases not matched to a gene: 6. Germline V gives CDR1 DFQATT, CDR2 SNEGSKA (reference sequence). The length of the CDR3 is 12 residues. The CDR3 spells CSAKRGQETQYF. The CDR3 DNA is TGCAGTGCGAAGAGGGGACAGGAGACCCAGTACTTC.

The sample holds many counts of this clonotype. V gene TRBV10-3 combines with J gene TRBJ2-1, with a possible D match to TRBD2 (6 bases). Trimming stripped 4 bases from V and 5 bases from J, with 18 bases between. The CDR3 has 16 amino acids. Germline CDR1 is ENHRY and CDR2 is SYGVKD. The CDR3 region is CAISGTWIGGNNEQFF. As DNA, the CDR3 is TGTGCCATCAGTGGCACCTGGATTGGAGGGAACAATGAGCAGTTCTTC.